This TCR beta chain was obtained from a study of shared clonotypes between healthy human individuals. This clone has only one observation. V was cut by 1 base and J by 6 bases, with 13 bases left in between. CDR1 is LNHNV and CDR2 is YYDKDF in the germline V gene (reference sequence). This CDR3 spans 15 amino acids. Some clones are missing from TCRdb's copy, which holds only in-frame ones; the method was immunoSEQ multiplex PCR. Seen here are 500,000 to 650,000 clones, roughly 79% observed once, and the top ten hold around 12%. The chain recombines TRBV15 with TRBJ2-1, with D possibly TRBD1 on 6 matching bases. Sequenced sample: PBMCs. The origin of this receptor is a woman between 35 and 50 years old in good health. Some clones in this sample may be carry-over from other donors' samples. CDR3 DNA: TGTGCCACCAGCAGAGGCCAGGGGCCTGGCAATGAGCAGTTCTTC. Residues: CATSRGQGPGNEQFF.